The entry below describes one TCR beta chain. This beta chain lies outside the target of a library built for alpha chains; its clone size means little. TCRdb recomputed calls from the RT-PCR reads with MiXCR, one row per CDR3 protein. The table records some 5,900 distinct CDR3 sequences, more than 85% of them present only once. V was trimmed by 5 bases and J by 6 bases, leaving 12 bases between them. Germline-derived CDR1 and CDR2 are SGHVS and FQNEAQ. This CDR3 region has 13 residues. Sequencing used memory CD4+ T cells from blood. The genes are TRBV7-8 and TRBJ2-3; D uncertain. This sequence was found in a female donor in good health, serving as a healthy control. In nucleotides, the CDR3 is TGTGCCAGCAGCCCCCCGAAAATGGATACGCAGTATTTT. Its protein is CASSPPKMDTQYF. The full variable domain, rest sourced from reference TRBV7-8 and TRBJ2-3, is GAGVSQSPRYKVAKRGQDVALRCDPISGHVSLFWYQQALGQGPEFLTYFQNEAQLDKSGLPSDRFFAERPEGSVSTLKIQRTQQEDSAVYLCASSPPKMDTQYFGPGTRLTVL.